This TCR beta chain was retrieved from a study of cytotoxic CD8 clonotypes in ibrutinib-treated CLL (dated by TCRdb to the early 2020s). Turning to the overall study: The cohort was composed of more than ten relapsed/refractory and roughly 14 treatment-naive patients; IGHV unmutated status was identified in about 17 patients. The response samples were drawn at a median of 12 months into treatment, with a range of roughly 6 to 36 months. Every remission and progressive disease sample was obtained while ibrutinib was still being received by the patients. Cryopreserved peripheral blood mononuclear cells were collected before treatment, at response, and at either disease progression or sustained remission. On average, each sample had some 260,000 productive templates and roughly 95,000 productive rearrangements. Responses were partial in some 24 patients and complete in 2; after median approximately 66 months follow-up, roughly 14 stayed in remission and about twelve progressed. Longitudinal samples were obtainable from about 30% of the roughly 90 participants in the trial.

V is reduced by 3 bases and J by 8 bases, leaving a spacing of 11 bases between them. From the germline V gene (reference sequence), CDR1 is LNHDA and CDR2 is SQIVND. The CDR3 numbers 13 residues from cysteine through phenylalanine. The read is trimmed to its CDR3 DNA, 39 bases read in frame from base 1. Note on this clone: Its antigen target is currently unknown. Base quality data are lacking; no much larger clone is found one base away.

The sample's time point, from its label and the paper: progressive disease on ibrutinib. Around 1.8 micrograms of genomic DNA were extracted from cryopreserved PBMCs for TCR beta library preparation. Longitudinal blood samples from CLL patients on ibrutinib monotherapy underwent high-throughput TCR beta sequencing. The patients took part in an open-label, single-center phase 2 trial of ibrutinib monotherapy. The research as a whole found: Clonality increased at ibrutinib response, stayed stable in sustained remission, and fell back toward baseline at progression. Public clonotypes were rare and either shrank or stayed stable during treatment, and the rise in clonality at ibrutinib response reflected expansion of private clonotypes. Baseline clonality exceeded that of age-matched healthy donors and correlated strongly with circulating CD8+ T-cell counts. Sustained-remission and progressing patients did not have matched sampling times, and lymph node repertoires were not examined.

A MiSeq instrument was used for deep resolution sequencing, which targeted depths ranging from 1 in 1 million up to 1 in 200,000 T cells, with coverage averaging 10x for each clonotype. TCR beta libraries were generated with the immunoSEQ hsTCRB Kit. Regarding the original processing steps: The data were analyzed with ImmunoSEQ Analyzer and ImmunoSEQ Data Assistant, and V, D and J gene assignments followed IMGT definitions. Clonality, with values ranging from 0 to 1, was calculated as one minus the normalized Shannon entropy of productive rearrangement frequencies. Only overrepresented clonotypes making up at least 0.05% of the repertoire of each patient were included in the public clonotype analysis. Thirteen age-matched healthy donor repertoires from immuneACCESS were used as controls for clonality. TCRdb re-hosts the immuneACCESS table, in-frame sequences only. Its copies lack some clones; in the studies checked, an unresolved V gene accounts for under half of them, and the cause for the rest is not known. V, J and clone size reflect that table, while D and trimming were determined from the DNA. This sample holds 250,000 to 350,000 clones; 65% to 85% were observed only once. About 6% of the sample is held by the ten biggest clonotypes.

The specimen was PBMCs, collected at disease progression, from a patient treated with ibrutinib. The source is a human donor with chronic lymphocytic leukemia. The chain joins TRBV19 to TRBJ2-1; a tentative D call is TRBD2 (5 bases match). Here is the DNA: TGTGCCAGTAGTATGTGGCTAGCTGATGAGCAGTTCTTC. The translation is CASSMWLADEQFF.